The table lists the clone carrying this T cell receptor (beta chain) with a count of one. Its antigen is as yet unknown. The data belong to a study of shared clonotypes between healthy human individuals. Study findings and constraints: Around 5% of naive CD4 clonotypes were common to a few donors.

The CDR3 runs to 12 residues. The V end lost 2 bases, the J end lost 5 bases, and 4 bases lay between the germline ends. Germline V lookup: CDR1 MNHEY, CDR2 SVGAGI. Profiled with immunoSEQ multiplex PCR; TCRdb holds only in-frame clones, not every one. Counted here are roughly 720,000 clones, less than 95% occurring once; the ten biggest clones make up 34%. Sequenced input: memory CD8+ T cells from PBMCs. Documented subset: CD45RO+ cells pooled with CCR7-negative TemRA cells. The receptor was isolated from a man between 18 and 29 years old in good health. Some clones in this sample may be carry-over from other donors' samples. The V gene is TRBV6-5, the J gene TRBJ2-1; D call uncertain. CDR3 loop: CASSYGNNEQFF. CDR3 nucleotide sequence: TGTGCCAGCAGTTACGGGAACAATGAGCAGTTCTTC.